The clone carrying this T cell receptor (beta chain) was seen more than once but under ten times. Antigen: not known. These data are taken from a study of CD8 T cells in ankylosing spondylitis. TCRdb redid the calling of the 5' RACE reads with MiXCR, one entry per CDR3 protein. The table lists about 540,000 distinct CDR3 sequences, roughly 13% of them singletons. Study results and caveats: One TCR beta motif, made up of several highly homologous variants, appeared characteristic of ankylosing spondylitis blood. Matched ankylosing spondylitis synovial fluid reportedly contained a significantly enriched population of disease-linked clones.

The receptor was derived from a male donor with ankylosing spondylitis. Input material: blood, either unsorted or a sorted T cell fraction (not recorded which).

The CDR3 nucleotides read TGCAGTGCTAGAGTACCCGGACTAGCGGGAGGAGGCATTCAGTACTTC. Its translation: CSARVPGLAGGGIQYF. The J gene is TRBJ2-4, the V gene TRBV20-1, with TRBD2 matching 14 bases. The ends lost 1 base at V and 9 bases at J; junction bases unmatched: 8. Per the germline V gene, CDR1 is DFQATT and CDR2 is SNEGSKA (reference sequence). CDR3 length: 16 residues.